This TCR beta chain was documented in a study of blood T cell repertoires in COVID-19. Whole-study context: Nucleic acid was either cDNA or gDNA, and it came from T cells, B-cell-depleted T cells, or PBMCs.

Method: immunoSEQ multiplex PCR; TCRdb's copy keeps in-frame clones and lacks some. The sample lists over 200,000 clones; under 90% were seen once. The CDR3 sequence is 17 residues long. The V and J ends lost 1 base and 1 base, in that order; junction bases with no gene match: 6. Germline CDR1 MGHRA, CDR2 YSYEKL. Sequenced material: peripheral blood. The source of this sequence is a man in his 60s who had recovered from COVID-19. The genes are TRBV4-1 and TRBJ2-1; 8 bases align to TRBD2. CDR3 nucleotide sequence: TGCGCCAGCAGCCAAGCGGGTGCGGGAGGTTCCTACAATGAGCAGTTCTTC. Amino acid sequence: CASSQAGAGGSYNEQFF.